A few counts support the clone carrying this T cell receptor beta chain. These data come from a study of cytomegalovirus exposure and HLA in healthy donors. Donors showed nominal health when sampled, although they likely had unrecorded immune exposures. PCR was performed using 60 Vbeta and 13 Jbeta primers. Repertoires were generated with immunoSEQ multiplex PCR, while TCRdb's copy carries only in-frame clones and drops some. The sample lists under 200,000 clones, around three quarters occurring once. CDR3 length: 17 amino acids. The V gene's germline CDR1 is KGHSH and CDR2 LQKENI. The V gene lost 1 base and the J gene lost 5 bases, with 17 bases spanning the gap.

Source material: PBMCs. The V gene is TRBV18, the J gene TRBJ2-2; D gene uncertain. This clonotype originated in a man younger than 45 in good health and CMV-seronegative. CDR3 in amino acids: CASSPRLLRRRTGELFF. In nucleotides, the CDR3 is TGTGCCAGCTCACCACGATTACTACGCCGAAGGACCGGGGAGCTGTTTTTT.